This T cell receptor beta chain comes out of a study of high-grade serous ovarian cancer treatment subgroups. Study findings and constraints: The analyses considered CDR3 and ignored CDR1 and CDR2.

Clones were sequenced by immunoSEQ multiplex PCR, and TCRdb holds only the in-frame ones, with some missing. The sample has roughly 8,000 clones, approximately 72% seen once. As for this clone: What it binds is unknown.

The tumor samples were collected prior to definitive surgery or chemotherapy. The specimen sequenced was tumor tissue. The source is a human donor with high-grade serous ovarian cancer.

This CDR3 is CASSGGAGGVRGTQYF. For the CDR3, the DNA is TGTGCCAGCAGCGGTGGGGCGGGAGGGGTCAGGGGGACCCAGTACTTC. V is TRBV21-1 and J is TRBJ2-5; TRBD2 was called by the table and not checked on the DNA. TRBV21-1 is flagged as a pseudogene. The CDR3 totals 16 residues.